This TCR beta chain was identified during a study of T cell responses to AZD1222 COVID-19 vaccine. The length of the CDR3 is 18 residues. Per germline, CDR1 GTSNPN and CDR2 SVGIG (reference sequence). V shed 0 bases and J shed 0 bases, with 18 bases lying between them. Concerning this clone: The antigen is not known.

Study-level findings and limits: Donors were chiefly white British, with a greater number of females, and clonal diversity was perhaps underestimated. The study found Spike-specific TCR breadth and depth rose after two AZD1222 doses. Repertoires were collected only later (after the peak T cell response had occurred).

The protocol was immunoSEQ multiplex PCR, while the TCRdb copy is restricted to in-frame clones and leaves out a portion. The sample holds 150,000 to 200,000 clones, approximately 91% seen once. This sequence originates from an adult in good health. The material sequenced was peripheral blood, taken on day 0 of AZD1222 vaccination. The chain couples TRBV30 to TRBJ1-5; D possibly corresponds to TRBD1 (6 bases). CDR3 sequence reads: CAWSVGGGSLDSNQPQHF. The CDR3 nucleotides read TGTGCCTGGAGTGTAGGGGGGGGTTCCCTAGATAGCAATCAGCCCCAGCATTTT.